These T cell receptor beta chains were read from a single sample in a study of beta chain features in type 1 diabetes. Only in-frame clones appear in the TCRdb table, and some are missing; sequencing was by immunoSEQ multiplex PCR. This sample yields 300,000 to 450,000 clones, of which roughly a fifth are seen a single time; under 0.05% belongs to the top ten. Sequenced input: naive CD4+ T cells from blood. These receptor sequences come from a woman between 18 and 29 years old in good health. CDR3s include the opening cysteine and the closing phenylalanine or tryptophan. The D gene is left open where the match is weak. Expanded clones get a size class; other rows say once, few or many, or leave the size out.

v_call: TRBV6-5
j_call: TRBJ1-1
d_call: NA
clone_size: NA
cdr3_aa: CASKMDSMNTEAFF
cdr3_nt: TGTGCCAGCAAAATGGACAGTATGAACACTGAAGCTTTCTTT

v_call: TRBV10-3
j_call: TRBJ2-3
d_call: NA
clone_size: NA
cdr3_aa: CAISGAGARTDTQYF
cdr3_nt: TGTGCCATCAGTGGGGCGGGGGCCCGCACAGATACGCAGTATTTT

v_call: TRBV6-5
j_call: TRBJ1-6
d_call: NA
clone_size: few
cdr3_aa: CASSYSGGSNNSPLHF
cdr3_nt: TGTGCCAGCAGTTACTCTGGGGGCAGCAATAATTCACCCCTCCACTTT

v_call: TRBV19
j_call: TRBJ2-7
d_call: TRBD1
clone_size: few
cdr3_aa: CASSSGQGVRRSYEQYF
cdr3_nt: TGTGCCAGTAGTTCGGGACAGGGGGTACGGAGGTCCTACGAGCAGTACTTC

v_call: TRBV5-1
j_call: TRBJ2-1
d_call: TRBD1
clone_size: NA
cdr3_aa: CASSVTGLGANEQFF
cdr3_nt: TGCGCCAGCAGCGTGACAGGGCTTGGGGCCAATGAGCAGTTCTTC

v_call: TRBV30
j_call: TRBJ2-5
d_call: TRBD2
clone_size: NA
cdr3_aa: CAWTQGTSGKETQYF
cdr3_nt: TGTGCCTGGACCCAGGGGACTAGCGGCAAAGAGACCCAGTACTTC

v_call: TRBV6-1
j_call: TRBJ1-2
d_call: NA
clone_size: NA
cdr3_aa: CASRPQQATNYGYTF
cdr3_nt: TGTGCCAGCAGACCCCAACAGGCCACTAACTATGGCTACACCTTC

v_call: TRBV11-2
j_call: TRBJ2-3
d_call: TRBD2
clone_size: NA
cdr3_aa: CASSSLAGGADTQYF
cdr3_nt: TGTGCCAGCAGCTCCCTAGCGGGAGGGGCAGATACGCAGTATTTT

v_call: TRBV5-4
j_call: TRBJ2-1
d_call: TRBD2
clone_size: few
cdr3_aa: CASSLALAGDNEQFF
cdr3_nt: TGTGCCAGCAGCTTGGCGCTAGCGGGAGACAATGAGCAGTTCTTC

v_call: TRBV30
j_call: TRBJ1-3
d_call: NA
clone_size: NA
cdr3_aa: CAWQESGNTIYF
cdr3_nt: TGTGCCTGGCAGGAATCTGGAAACACCATATATTTT

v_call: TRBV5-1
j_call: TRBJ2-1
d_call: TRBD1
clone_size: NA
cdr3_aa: CASSLGTGGNEQFF
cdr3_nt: TGCGCCAGCAGCTTAGGGACAGGGGGCAATGAGCAGTTCTTC

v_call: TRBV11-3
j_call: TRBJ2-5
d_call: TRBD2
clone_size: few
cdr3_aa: CASSFGRGETQYF
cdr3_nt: TGTGCCAGCAGCTTCGGGAGGGGAGAGACCCAGTACTTC

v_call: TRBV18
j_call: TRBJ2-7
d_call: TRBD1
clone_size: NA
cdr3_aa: CASSPPRDREDEQYF
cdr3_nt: TGTGCCAGCTCACCACCCCGGGACAGGGAGGACGAGCAGTACTTC

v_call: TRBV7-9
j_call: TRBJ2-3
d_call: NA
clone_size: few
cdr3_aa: CASSLAATDTQYF
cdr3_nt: TGTGCCAGCAGCTTAGCGGCTACAGATACGCAGTATTTT

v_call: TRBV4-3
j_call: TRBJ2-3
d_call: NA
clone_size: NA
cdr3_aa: CASSQGGSTDTQYF
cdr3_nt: TGCGCCAGCAGCCAAGGCGGGTCCACAGATACGCAGTATTTT

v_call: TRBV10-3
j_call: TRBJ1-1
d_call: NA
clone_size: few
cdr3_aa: CAISEQGGVNTEAFF
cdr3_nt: TGTGCCATCAGTGAGCAAGGGGGTGTAAACACTGAAGCTTTCTTT

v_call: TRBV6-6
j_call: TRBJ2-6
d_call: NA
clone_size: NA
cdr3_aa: CASSYSTYSEANVLTF
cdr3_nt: TGTGCCAGCAGTTACTCGACATACTCAGAGGCCAACGTCCTGACTTTC

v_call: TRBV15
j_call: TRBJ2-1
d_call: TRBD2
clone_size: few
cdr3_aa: CATSRAGLAGEQFF
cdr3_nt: TGTGCCACCAGCAGAGCCGGACTAGCGGGTGAGCAGTTCTTC

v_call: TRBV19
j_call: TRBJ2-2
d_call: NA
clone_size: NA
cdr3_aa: CASSGRNTGELFF
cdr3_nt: TGTGCCAGTAGCGGGAGGAACACCGGGGAGCTGTTTTTT

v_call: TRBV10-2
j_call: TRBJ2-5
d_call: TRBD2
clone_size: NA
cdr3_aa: CASSLAGVETQYF
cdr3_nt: TGCGCCAGCAGCCTAGCGGGAGTGGAGACCCAGTACTTC

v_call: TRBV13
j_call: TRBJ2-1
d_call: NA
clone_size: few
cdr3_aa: CASSFDTEGPRNEQFF
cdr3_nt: TGTGCCAGCAGCTTCGACACGGAGGGCCCTCGTAATGAGCAGTTCTTC

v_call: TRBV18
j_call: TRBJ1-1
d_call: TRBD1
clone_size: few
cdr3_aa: CASGQGAGNTEAFF
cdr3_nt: TGTGCCAGCGGACAGGGGGCTGGGAACACTGAAGCTTTCTTT

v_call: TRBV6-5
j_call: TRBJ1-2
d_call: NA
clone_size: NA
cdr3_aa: CASRQGQGYTF
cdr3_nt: TGTGCCAGCAGACAGGGTCAAGGCTACACCTTC

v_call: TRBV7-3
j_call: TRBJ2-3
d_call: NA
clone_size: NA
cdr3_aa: CASSSREWDTQYF
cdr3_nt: TGTGCCAGCAGCTCTCGAGAGTGGGATACGCAGTATTTT

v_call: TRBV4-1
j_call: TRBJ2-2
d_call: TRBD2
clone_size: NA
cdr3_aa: CASSLVGGAGGNTGELFF
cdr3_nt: TGCGCCAGCAGCCTCGTCGGGGGGGCAGGCGGGAACACCGGGGAGCTGTTTTTT

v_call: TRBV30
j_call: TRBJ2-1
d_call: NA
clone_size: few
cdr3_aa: CAWSRRGEQFF
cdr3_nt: TGTGCCTGGAGTAGGAGAGGTGAGCAGTTCTTC

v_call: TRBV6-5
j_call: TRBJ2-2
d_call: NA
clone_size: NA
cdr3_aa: CASVPGNSAGELFF
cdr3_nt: TGTGCCAGCGTTCCAGGGAACTCAGCCGGGGAGCTGTTTTTT

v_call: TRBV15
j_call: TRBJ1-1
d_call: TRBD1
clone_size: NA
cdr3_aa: CATSRGAGGTEAFF
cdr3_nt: TGTGCCACCAGCAGAGGAGCAGGGGGCACTGAAGCTTTCTTT